This TCR beta chain was documented in a study of glioma-infiltrating T cells. Study-wide results and limits: Tissue-blood divergence was below expectation in non-neoplastic patients, above in gliomas.

This clonotype has just a few counts. Its antigen remains unidentified. Relative to the germline gene, one junction end is altered; a read error may explain this. The germline V gene has CDR1 LNHDA and CDR2 SQIVND (reference sequence). The CDR3 runs to 15 residues. The iRepertoire nested amplicon-rescue multiplex PCR amplified TCR alpha and beta CDR3s from RNA. One-step reverse transcription and amplification started from around 100-400 ng of tissue mRNA or PBMC total RNA. TCRdb recomputed calls from the multiplex PCR reads with MiXCR, one row per CDR3 protein. In the table there are some 100,000 distinct CDR3 sequences, less than 30% of which are singletons.

The clonotype comes from a human donor with low-grade glioma or glioblastoma, undergoing nonglioma brain surgery, or in good health (not recorded which). J is TRBJ1-1 and V is TRBV19; TRBD1 is a possible D gene (5 bases). Sequenced: glioma tissue, nonneoplastic brain tissue, or PBMCs (not recorded which). Here the CDR3 reads CASSIMGGANTEAFF. DNA of the CDR3: TGTGCCAGTAGTATAATGGGGGGAGCGAACACTGAGGCTTTCTTT.